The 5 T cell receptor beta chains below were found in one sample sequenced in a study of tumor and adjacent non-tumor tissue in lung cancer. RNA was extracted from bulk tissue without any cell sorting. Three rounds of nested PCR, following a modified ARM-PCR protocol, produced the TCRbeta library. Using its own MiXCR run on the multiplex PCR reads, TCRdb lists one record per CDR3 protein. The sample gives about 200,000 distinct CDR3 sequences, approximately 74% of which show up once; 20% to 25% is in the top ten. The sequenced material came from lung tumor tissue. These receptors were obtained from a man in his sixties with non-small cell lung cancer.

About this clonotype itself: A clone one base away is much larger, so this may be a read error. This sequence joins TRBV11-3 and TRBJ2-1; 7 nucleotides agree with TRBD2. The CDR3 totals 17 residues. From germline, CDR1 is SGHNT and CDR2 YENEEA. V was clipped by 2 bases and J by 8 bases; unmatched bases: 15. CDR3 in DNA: TGTGCCAGCAGCTTAATGGCCAGCGGGACTATCACCGATGAGCAGTTCTTC. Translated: CASSLMASGTITDEQFF.

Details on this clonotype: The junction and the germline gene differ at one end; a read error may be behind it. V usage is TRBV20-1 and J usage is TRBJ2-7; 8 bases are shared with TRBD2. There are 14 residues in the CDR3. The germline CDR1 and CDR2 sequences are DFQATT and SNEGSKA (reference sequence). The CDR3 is CSSRIPGGTYEQYF. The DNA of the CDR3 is TGCAGTTCTAGAATTCCGGGGGGGACCTACGAGCAGTACTTC.

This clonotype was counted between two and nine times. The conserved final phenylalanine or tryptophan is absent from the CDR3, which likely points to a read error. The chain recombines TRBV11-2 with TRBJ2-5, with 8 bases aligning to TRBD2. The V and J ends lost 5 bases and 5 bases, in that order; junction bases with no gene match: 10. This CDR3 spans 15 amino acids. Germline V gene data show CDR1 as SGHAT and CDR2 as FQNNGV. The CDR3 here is CASSLRRGGHETQYL. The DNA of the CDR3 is TGTGCCAGCAGCCTTCGTCGGGGGGGCCATGAGACCCAGTACCTC.

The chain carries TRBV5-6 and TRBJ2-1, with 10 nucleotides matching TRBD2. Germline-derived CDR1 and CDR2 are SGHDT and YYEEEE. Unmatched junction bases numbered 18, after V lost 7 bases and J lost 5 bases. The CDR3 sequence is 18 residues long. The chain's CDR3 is CASGSSSGTSATNNEQFF. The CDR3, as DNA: TGTGCCAGCGGCTCGAGCTCTGGGACTAGCGCGACCAACAATGAGCAGTTCTTC.

The CDR3 region is CASSSDRGNEQFF. The DNA of the CDR3 is TGTGCCAGCAGCTCGGACAGGGGGAATGAGCAGTTCTTC. The chain has TRBV7-7 and TRBJ2-1; TRBD1 agrees at 10 bases. Per the germline V gene, CDR1 is SSHAT and CDR2 is FNYEAQ (reference sequence). V was clipped by 4 bases and J by 7 bases; unmatched bases: 1. This CDR3 region has 13 residues.